A selection of T cell receptor beta chains follows, all from one sample in a study of Graves' ophthalmopathy and Graves' hyperthyroidism. TCRdb reprocessed the multiplex PCR reads via MiXCR and lists one record per CDR3 protein. Here the sample spans around 470,000 distinct CDR3 sequences, approximately 15% being singletons. Sample: blood. These receptors all come from a woman aged 25 to 39 with Graves' ophthalmopathy. CDR3s leave out the opening cysteine and the closing phenylalanine or tryptophan. The order of the fields is V gene, J gene, CDR3 protein.

>TRBV6-2/TRBV6-3|TRBJ1-5
ALIVGDNQPQH
>TRBV6-2/TRBV6-3|TRBJ1-1
ASRYYLFDEAF
>TRBV12-5|TRBJ2-7
ASGLAGRGSTYEQY
>TRBV20-1|TRBJ1-2
SARVIQSYGYT
>TRBV20-1|TRBJ2-7
SATKTSGVYEAYEQY
>TRBV19|TRBJ1-2
ASGRARDRGSANYGYT
>TRBV12-3/TRBV12-4|TRBJ2-5
ASILTGGQETQY
>TRBV12-3/TRBV12-4|TRBJ2-7
ASSLKEIAGYEQY
>TRBV27|TRBJ1-2
ASRIQGAVDYGYT
>TRBV28|TRBJ1-1
ASSFPPGTDTEAF
>TRBV6-2/TRBV6-3|TRBJ2-3
ASSYALAGGSTDTQY
>TRBV12-3/TRBV12-4|TRBJ2-6
ASSLDSWFSGANVLT
>TRBV15|TRBJ2-2
ATSRPTGSNTGELF
>TRBV6-1|TRBJ1-1
ASSENGGVGNTEAF
>TRBV9|TRBJ1-3
ASSATRDRAGNTIY
>TRBV6-1|TRBJ1-5
ASSAGGMGQPQH
>TRBV12-3/TRBV12-4|TRBJ2-4
ASGEAKNIKY
>TRBV4-1|TRBJ1-1
ASSRTGGKDTEAF
>TRBV20-1|TRBJ2-5
SAATETQY
>TRBV5-1|TRBJ2-2
ASAGQGNTGELF
>TRBV6-5|TRBJ2-2
ASSYWGVSNTGELF
>TRBV12-5|TRBJ2-3
ASGFGGTDTQY
>TRBV29-1|TRBJ2-7
SALQDRAYEQY
>TRBV20-1|TRBJ1-2
SASDMVSYGYT